This T cell receptor beta chain derives from a study of blood T cell repertoires in COVID-19. Study in general: Samples of COVID-19 (acute and convalescent) were obtained from the United States, Italy and Spain. The cDNA or gDNA used as material had been derived from T cells, B-cell-depleted T cells, or PBMCs.

Germline CDR1 and CDR2: SGHTA and FQGNSA. V dropped 5 bases and J dropped 3 bases, with 14 bases sitting between them. This CDR3 is 16 amino acids long. In the source study's methods: Reference gene primers were amplified, and this amplification served to estimate nucleated cell counts. TCRdb keeps only in-frame clones here, not all; method: immunoSEQ multiplex PCR. The V and J calls and clone size are taken from that table; D and trimming were inferred from the DNA. This sample carries about 4,300 clones, almost 80% of them seen once, and the ten largest clones take about 40%. The chain joins TRBV7-2 to TRBJ1-6; perhaps TRBD1 as D (6 bases). The receptor comes from a human donor with active or convalescent COVID-19. The donor label of this sample is uncertain. Sequencing was carried out using peripheral blood. The CDR3 nucleotides are TGTGCCAGCAGCCCCGACAGGTCGATCTATAATTCACCCCTCCACTTT. It specifies CASSPDRSIYNSPLHF.